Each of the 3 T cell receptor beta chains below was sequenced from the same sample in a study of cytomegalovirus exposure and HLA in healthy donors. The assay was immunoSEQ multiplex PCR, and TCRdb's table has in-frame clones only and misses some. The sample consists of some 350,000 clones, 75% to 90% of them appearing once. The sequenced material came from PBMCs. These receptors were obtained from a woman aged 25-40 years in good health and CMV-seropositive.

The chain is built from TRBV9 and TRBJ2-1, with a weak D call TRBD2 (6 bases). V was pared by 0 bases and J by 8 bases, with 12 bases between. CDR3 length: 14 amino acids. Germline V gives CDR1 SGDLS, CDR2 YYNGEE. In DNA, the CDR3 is TGTGCCAGCAGCGTAGATACTAGCAGGGATGAGCAGTTCTTC. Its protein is CASSVDTSRDEQFF.

CDR3 DNA sequence: TGTGCCAGCAGCCGGACCCAGACCTACGAGCAGTACTTC. This gives the protein CASSRTQTYEQYF. The V call is TRBV5-4, the J call TRBJ2-7; D remains unclear. The CDR3 consists of 13 residues. Trimming removed 4 bases from V and 2 bases from J, with 10 bases in between. Germline CDR1 and CDR2: SGHNT and YYREEE (reference sequence).

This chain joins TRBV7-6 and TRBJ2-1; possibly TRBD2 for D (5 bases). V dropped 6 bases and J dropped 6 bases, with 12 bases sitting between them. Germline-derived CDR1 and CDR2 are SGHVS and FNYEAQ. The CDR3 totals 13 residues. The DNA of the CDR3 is TGTGCCAGCAGTCCCGGGGTGGCCAATGAGCAGTTCTTC. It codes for CASSPGVANEQFF. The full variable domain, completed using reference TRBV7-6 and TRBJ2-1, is GAGVSQSPRYKVTKRGQDVALRCDPISGHVSLYWYRQALGQGPEFLTYFNYEAQQDKSGLPNDRFSAERPEGSISTLTIQRTEQRDSAMYRCASSPGVANEQFFGPGTRLTVL.